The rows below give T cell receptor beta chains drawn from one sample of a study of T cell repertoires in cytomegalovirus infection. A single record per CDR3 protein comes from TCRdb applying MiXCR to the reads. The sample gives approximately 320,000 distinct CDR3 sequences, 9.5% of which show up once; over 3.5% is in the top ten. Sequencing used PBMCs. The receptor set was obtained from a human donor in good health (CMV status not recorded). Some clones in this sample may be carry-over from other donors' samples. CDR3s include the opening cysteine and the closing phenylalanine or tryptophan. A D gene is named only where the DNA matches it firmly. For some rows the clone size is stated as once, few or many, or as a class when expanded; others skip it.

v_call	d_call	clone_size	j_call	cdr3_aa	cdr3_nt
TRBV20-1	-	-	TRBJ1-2	CSARSTAGMGGYTF	TGCAGTGCTAGGTCGACTGCAGGGATGGGAGGCTACACCTTC
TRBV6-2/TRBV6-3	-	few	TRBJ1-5	CASSFGQMGNQPQHF	TGTGCCAGCAGTTTTGGACAGATGGGCAATCAGCCCCAGCATTTT
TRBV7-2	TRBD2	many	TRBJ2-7	CASSHNVGEGGEQYF	TGTGCCAGCAGCCACAATGTGGGGGAGGGCGGCGAGCAGTACTTC
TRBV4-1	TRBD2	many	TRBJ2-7	CASSLGGAEDEQYF	TGCGCCAGCAGCCTCGGGGGGGCCGAAGACGAGCAGTACTTC
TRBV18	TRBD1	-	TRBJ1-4	CASSPQTGTGQEKLFF	TGTGCCAGCTCACCGCAAACCGGGACAGGGCAGGAAAAACTGTTTTTT
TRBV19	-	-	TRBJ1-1	CASSIGTRGLLNTEAFF	TGTGCCAGTAGTATAGGGACCCGGGGACTGCTGAACACTGAAGCTTTCTTT
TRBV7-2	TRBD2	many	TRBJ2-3	CASSLTSGGPSTDTQYF	TGTGCCAGCAGCCTTACTAGCGGGGGGCCAAGCACAGATACGCAGTATTTT
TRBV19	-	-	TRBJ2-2	CASSIPPLATGELFF	TGTGCCAGTAGTATTCCCCCTTTGGCCACCGGGGAGCTGTTTTTT
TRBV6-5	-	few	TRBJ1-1	CASNGGGVTEAFF	TGTGCCAGCAACGGGGGGGGAGTCACTGAAGCTTTCTTT
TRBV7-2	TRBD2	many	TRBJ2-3	CASSLALAGGTDTQYF	TGTGCCAGCAGCTTAGCACTAGCGGGGGGCACAGATACGCAGTATTTT
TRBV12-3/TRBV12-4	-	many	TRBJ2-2	CASSLSVASAGELFF	TGTGCCAGCAGTTTGAGCGTAGCGAGCGCCGGGGAGCTGTTTTTT
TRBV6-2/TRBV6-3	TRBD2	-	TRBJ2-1	CASSYSKVSGDYNEQFF	TGTGCCAGCAGTTACTCGAAAGTGAGCGGGGATTACAATGAGCAGTTCTTC
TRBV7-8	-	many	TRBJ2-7	CASSPLDGLREQYF	TGTGCCAGCAGCCCCTTGGACGGTCTACGGGAGCAGTACTTC
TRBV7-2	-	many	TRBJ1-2	CASRVGAAGYGYTF	TGTGCCAGCCGTGTAGGTGCGGCAGGCTATGGCTACACCTTC
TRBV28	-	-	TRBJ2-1	CASQTPERYNEQFF	TGTGCCAGCCAAACTCCGGAGCGGTACAATGAGCAGTTCTTC
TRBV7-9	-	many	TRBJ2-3	CASSLKLDTQYF	TGTGCCAGCAGCTTAAAGTTAGATACGCAGTATTTT
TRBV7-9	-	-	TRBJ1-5	CASSPSGQENQPQHF	TGTGCCAGCAGTCCCTCCGGGCAGGAGAATCAGCCCCAGCATTTT
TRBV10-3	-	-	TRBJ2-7	CAISKRGASYEQYF	TGTGCCATCAGTAAGAGGGGGGCGTCTTACGAGCAGTACTTC
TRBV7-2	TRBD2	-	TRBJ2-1	CASSRPGGTSGRGYNEQFF	TGTGCCAGCAGCCGACCGGGTGGGACTAGCGGGAGGGGGTACAATGAGCAGTTCTTC
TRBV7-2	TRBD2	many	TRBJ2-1	CASSLTGGPRNEQFF	TGTGCCAGCAGCTTAACGGGAGGGCCGAGGAATGAGCAGTTCTTC